The clone carrying this T cell receptor (beta chain) was detected only a few times. As yet, its antigen is unknown. The TCRbeta library incorporated unique molecular identifiers. TCRdb independently ran MiXCR on the PCR reads; one entry per CDR3 protein. The repertoire holds hundreds of thousands of distinct CDR3 sequences, with about 16% as singletons. Per the germline V gene, CDR1 is SGHAT and CDR2 is FQNNGV. V lost 5 bases and J lost 5; bases outside the gene matches: 19. The CDR3 covers 18 residues. The sample is drawn from a study of T-cell reconstitution after alpha-beta-depleted transplantation in children. Study results and caveats: One year after transplant, T-cell counts and diversity came mostly from newly produced T cells. Expanded graft clones numbering several hundred reportedly gave rise to alpha-beta T cells about two months after transplant. Certain patients had high TCRbeta diversity at day 60, and it came from recipient T cells and thymic progenitors that survived.

The source material was PBMCs, mostly from graft donor cells, sampled 360 days after TCRalphabeta/CD19-depleted stem cell transplant. This TCR came from a boy younger than two who had a stem cell transplant for Wiskott-Aldrich syndrome, so the T cells may come from the graft donor. This chain uses TRBV11-2 with TRBJ2-3; 7 bases are shared with TRBD1. CDR3 protein: CASSPPGTEMVKRDTQYF. CDR3 coding DNA: TGTGCCAGCAGCCCTCCCGGGACAGAGATGGTTAAACGAGATACGCAGTATTTT.